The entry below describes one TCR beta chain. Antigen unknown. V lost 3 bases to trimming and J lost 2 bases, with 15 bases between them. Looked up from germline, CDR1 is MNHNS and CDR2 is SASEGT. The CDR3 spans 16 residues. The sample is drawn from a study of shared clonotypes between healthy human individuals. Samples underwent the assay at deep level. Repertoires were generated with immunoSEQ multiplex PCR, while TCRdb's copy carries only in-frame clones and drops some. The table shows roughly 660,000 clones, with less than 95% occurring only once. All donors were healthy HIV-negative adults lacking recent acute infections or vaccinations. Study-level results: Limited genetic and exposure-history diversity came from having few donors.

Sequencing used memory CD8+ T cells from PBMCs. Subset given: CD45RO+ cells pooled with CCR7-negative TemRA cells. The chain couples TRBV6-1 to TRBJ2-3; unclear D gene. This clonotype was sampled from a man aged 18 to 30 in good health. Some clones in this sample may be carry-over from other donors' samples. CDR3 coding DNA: TGTGCCAGCAGTGACACCGGGCCGTTTTACACAGATACGCAGTATTTT. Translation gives CASSDTGPFYTDTQYF.